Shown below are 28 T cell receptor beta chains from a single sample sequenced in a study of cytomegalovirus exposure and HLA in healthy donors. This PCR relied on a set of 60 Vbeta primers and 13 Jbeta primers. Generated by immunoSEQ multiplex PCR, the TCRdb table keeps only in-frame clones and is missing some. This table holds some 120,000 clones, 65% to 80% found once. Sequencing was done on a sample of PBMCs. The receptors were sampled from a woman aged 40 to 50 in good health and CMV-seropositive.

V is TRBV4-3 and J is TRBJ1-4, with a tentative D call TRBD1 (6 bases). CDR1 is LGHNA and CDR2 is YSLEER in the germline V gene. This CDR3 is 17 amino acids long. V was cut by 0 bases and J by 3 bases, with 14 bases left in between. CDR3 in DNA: TGCGCCAGCAGCCAAGATCTTCCCCCAGGGGCTAATGAAAAACTGTTTTTT. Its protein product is CASSQDLPPGANEKLFF.

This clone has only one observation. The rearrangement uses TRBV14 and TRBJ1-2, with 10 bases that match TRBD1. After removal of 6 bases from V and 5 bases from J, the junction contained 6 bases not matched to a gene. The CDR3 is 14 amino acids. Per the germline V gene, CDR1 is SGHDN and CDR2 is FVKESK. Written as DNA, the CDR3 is TGTGCCAGCAGGGGGACAGGGGTCCCGTATGGCTACACCTTC. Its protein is CASRGTGVPYGYTF.

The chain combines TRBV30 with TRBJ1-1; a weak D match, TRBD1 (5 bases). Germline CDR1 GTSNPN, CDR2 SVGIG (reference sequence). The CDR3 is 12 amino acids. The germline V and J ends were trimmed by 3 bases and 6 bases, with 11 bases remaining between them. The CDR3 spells CAWRPDSSEAFF. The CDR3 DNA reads TGTGCCTGGAGACCCGACAGCTCTGAAGCTTTCTTT.

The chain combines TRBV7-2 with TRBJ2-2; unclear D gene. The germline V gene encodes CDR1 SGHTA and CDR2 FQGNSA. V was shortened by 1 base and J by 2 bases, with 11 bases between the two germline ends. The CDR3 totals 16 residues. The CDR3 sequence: CASSLGTILNTGELFF. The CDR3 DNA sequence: TGTGCCAGCAGCTTAGGTACAATCCTTAACACCGGGGAGCTGTTTTTT.

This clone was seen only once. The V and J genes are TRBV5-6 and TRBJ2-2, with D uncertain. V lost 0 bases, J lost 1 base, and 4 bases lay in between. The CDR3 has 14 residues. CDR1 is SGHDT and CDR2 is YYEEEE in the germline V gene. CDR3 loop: CASSLGGNTGELFF. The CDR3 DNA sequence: TGTGCCAGCAGCTTGGGAGGGAACACCGGGGAGCTGTTTTTT.

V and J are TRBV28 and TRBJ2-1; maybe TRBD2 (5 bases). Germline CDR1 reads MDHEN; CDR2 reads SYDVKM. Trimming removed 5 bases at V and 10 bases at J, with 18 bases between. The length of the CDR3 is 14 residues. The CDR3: CASSPPSKRYEQFF. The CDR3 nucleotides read TGTGCCAGCAGTCCCCCTAGCAAAAGATACGAGCAGTTCTTC.

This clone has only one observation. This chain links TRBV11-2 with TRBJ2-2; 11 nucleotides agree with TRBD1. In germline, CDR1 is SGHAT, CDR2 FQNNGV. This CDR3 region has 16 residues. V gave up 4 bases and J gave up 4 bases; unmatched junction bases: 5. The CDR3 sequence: CASSSLDRGLTGELFF. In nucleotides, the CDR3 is TGTGCCAGCAGCTCGCTGGACAGGGGGCTCACCGGGGAGCTGTTTTTT.

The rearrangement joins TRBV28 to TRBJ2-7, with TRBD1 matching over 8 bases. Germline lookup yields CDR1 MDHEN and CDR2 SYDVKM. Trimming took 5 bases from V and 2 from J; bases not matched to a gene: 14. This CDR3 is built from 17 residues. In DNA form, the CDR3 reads TGTGCCAGCAGTCATAGGCCGAGGACAGGGATCGCCTACGAGCAGTACTTC. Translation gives CASSHRPRTGIAYEQYF.

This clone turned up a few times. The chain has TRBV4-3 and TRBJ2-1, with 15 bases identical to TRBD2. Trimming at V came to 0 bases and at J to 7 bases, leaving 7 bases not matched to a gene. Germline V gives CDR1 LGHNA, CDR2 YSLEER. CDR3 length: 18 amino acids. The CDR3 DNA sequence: TGCGCCAGCAGCCAAGATCCCCGGACTAGCGGGGGGGCGAATGAGCAGTTCTTC. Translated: CASSQDPRTSGGANEQFF.

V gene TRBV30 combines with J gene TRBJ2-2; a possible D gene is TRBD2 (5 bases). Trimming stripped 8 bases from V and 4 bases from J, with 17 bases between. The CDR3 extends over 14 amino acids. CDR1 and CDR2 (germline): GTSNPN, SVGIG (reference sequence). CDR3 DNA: TGTGCCCGGAATAAGAGGGCTGGCACCGGGGAGCTGTTTTTT. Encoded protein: CARNKRAGTGELFF.

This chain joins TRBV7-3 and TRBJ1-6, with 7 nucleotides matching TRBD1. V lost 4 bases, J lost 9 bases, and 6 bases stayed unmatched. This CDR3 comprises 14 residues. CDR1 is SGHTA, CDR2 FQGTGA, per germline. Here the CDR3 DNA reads TGTGCCAGCAGCTCCGGGACAGTGAGTTCACCCCTCCACTTT. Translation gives CASSSGTVSSPLHF.

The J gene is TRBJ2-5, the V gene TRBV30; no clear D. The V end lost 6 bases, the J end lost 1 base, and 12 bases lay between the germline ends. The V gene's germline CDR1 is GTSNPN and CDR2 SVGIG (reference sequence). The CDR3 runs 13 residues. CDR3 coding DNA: TGTGCCTGCGGCTTACAGACCCAAGAGACCCAGTACTTC. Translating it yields CACGLQTQETQYF.

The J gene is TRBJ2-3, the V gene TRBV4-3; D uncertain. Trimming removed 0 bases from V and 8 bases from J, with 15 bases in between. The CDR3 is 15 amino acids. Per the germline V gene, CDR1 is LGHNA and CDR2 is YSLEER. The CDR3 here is CASSQDRLDVATQYF. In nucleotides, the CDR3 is TGCGCCAGCAGCCAAGATAGGCTAGATGTGGCTACGCAGTATTTT.

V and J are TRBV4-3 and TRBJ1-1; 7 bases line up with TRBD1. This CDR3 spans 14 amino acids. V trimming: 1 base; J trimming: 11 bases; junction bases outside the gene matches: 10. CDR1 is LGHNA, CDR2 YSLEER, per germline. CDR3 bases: TGCGCCAGCAGCCAAGTCGGGACAGACCCTGTTGCTTTCTTT. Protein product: CASSQVGTDPVAFF.

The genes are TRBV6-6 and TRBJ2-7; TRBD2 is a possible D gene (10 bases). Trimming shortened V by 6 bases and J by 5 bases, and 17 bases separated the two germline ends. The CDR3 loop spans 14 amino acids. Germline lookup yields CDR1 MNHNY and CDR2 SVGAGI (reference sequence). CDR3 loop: CASRLAGQGHEQYF. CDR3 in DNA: TGTGCCAGCAGACTAGCGGGACAGGGCCACGAGCAGTACTTC.

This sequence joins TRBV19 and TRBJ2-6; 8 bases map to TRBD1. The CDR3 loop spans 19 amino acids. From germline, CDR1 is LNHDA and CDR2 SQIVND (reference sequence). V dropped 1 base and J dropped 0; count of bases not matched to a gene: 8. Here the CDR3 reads CASSIAGGQEISGANVLTF. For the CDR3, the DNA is TGTGCCAGTAGTATAGCTGGGGGACAGGAAATCTCTGGGGCCAACGTCCTGACTTTC.

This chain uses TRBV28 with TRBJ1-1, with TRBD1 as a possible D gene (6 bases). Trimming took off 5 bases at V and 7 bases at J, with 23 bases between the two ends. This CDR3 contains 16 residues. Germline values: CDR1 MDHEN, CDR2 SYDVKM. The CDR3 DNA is TGTGCCAGCAGTGACGCCAGGGGAGGGTTCCTCCTTGAAGCTTTCTTT. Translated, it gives CASSDARGGFLLEAFF.

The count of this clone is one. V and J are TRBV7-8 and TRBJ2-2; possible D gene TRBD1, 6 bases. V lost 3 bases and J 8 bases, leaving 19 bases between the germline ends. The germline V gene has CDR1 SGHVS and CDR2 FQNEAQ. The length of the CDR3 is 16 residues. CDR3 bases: TGTGCCAGCAGCTTCCGGCCCCCAGGGGCGATGGGGGAGCTGTTTTTT. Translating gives CASSFRPPGAMGELFF.

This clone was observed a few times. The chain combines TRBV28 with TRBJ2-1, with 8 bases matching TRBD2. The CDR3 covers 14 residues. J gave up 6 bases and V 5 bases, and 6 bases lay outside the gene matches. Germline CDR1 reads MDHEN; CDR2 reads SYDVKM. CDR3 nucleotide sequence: TGTGCCAGCAGTAGGACTAGCCCACTCAATGAGCAGTTCTTC. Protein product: CASSRTSPLNEQFF.

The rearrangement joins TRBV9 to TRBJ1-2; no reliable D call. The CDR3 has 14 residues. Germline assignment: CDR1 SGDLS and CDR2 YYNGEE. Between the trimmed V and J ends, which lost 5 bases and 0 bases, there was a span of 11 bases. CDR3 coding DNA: TGTGCCAGCAGATCTGGCGGAGCTAACTATGGCTACACCTTC. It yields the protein CASRSGGANYGYTF.

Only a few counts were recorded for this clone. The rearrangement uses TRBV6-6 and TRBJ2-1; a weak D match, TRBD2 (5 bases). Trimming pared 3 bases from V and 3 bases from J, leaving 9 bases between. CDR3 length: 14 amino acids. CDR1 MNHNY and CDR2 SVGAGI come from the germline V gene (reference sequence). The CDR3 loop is CASSYQRSYNEQFF. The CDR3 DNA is TGTGCCAGCAGTTATCAGCGGAGCTACAATGAGCAGTTCTTC.

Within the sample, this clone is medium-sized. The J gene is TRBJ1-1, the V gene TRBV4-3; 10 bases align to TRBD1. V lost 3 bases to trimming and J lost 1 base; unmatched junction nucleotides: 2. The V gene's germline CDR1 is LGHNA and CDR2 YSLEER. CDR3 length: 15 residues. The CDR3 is CASSHRTGGNTEAFF. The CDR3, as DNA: TGCGCCAGCAGCCATCGGACAGGGGGGAACACTGAAGCTTTCTTT.

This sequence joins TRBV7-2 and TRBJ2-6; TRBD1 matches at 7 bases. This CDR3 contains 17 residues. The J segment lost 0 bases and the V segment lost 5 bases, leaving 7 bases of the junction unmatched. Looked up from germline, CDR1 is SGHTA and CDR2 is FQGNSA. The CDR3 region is CASSPLTGNSGANVLTF. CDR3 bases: TGTGCCAGCAGCCCCTTGACAGGGAACTCTGGGGCCAACGTCCTGACTTTC.

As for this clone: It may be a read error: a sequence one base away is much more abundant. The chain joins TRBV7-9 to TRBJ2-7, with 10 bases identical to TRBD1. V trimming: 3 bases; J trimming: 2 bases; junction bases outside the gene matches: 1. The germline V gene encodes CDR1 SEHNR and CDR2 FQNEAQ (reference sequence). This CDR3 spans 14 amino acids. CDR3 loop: CASSFGTGAYEQYF. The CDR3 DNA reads TGTGCCAGCAGCTTCGGGACAGGGGCCTACGAGCAGTACTTC.

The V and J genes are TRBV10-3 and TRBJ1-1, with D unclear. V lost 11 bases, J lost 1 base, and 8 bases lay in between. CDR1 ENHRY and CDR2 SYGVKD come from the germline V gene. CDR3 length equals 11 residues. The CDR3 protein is CAAGGNTEAFF. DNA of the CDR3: TGTGCCGCGGGCGGGAACACTGAAGCTTTCTTT.

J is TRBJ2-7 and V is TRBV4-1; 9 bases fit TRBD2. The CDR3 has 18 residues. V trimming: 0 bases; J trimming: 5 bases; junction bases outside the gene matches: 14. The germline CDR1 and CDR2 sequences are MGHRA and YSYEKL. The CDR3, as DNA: TGCGCCAGCAGCCAAGATCCCATCGTCCTAGCGGGAATCAACGAGCAGTACTTC. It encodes CASSQDPIVLAGINEQYF.

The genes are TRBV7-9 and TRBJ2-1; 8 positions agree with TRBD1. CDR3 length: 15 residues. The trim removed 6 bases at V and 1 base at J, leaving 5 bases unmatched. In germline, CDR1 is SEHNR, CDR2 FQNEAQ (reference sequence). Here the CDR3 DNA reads TGTGCCAGCAGGACAGGGGAGGTTTCCTACAATGAGCAGTTCTTC. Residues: CASRTGEVSYNEQFF.

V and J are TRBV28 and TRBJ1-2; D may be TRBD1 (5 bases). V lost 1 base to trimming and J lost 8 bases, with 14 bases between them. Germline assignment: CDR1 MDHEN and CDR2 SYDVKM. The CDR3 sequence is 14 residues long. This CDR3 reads CASSLFRQTHGYTF. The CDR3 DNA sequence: TGTGCCAGCAGTTTATTCCGACAGACTCACGGCTACACCTTC.